These T cell receptor beta chains were read from a single sample in a study of CD4+ T cells in melanoma. The table came from immunoSEQ multiplex PCR; TCRdb's copy has only in-frame clones and leaves some out. The table lists 20,000 to 25,000 clones, about four fifths of them singletons. The sequenced material came from cells from a culture (not recorded whether cultured in vitro). The source of these receptors is a human donor with melanoma. The CDR3 runs from the conserved cysteine through the conserved F or W. D genes are given only for firm matches. Some rows have no size entry. The others give once, few or many, or a class for an expanded clone.

D gene	clone size	V gene	J gene	CDR3 protein	CDR3 DNA
TRBD2	NA	TRBV4-2	TRBJ2-2	CASSRRRWFGGGNPQISGELFF	TGTGCCAGCAGCCGCCGAAGGTGGTTTGGCGGGGGAAATCCTCAGATATCCGGGGAGCTGTTTTTT
TRBD1	NA	TRBV5-5	TRBJ1-2	CASSLGSGTGTNYGYTF	TGTGCCAGCAGCTTGGGCTCGGGGACAGGGACTAACTATGGCTACACCTTC
NA	NA	TRBV18	TRBJ2-1	CASSPIPSGLDEQFF	TGTGCCAGCTCACCAATCCCTTCCGGGCTCGATGAGCAGTTCTTC
NA	once	TRBV6-5	TRBJ2-3	CASSLTSTDTQYF	TGTGCCAGCAGCCTCACTAGCACAGATACGCAGTATTTT
NA	NA	TRBV27	TRBJ1-2	CASSLKGGSFGYTF	TGTGCCAGCAGTTTAAAAGGGGGGTCTTTTGGGTACACCTTC
NA	NA	TRBV11-2	TRBJ1-6	CASSLINSPLHF	TGTGCCAGCAGCCTAATCAATTCACCCCTCCACTTT
TRBD1	NA	TRBV6-1	TRBJ2-7	CASSPGTGGSYEQYF	TGTGCCAGCAGTCCCGGGACAGGGGGGTCCTACGAGCAGTACTTC
TRBD2	NA	TRBV11-2	TRBJ2-5	CASSKRLAGGQETQYF	TGTGCCAGCAGCAAACGACTAGCGGGGGGCCAAGAGACCCAGTACTTC
NA	NA	TRBV4-1	TRBJ1-5	CASRKIGGGSNQPQHF	TGCGCCAGCAGAAAGATCGGGGGAGGAAGCAATCAGCCCCAGCATTTT
TRBD1	NA	TRBV6-6	TRBJ2-2	CASSYDRANTGELFF	TGTGCCAGCAGTTACGACAGGGCGAACACCGGGGAGCTGTTTTTT
TRBD2	NA	TRBV14	TRBJ2-3	CASSQLGLARSTDTQYF	TGTGCCAGCAGCCAGCTGGGACTAGCTAGGAGCACAGATACGCAGTATTTT
TRBD1	NA	TRBV4-1	TRBJ1-5	CASSQKTGERNQPQHF	TGCGCCAGCAGCCAAAAGACAGGGGAGCGCAATCAGCCCCAGCATTTT
TRBD1	NA	TRBV9	TRBJ1-2	CASSRDRNYGYTF	TGTGCCAGCAGCCGGGACAGGAACTATGGCTACACCTTC
NA	NA	TRBV5-1	TRBJ1-6	CASSPDSASNSPLHF	TGCGCCAGCAGCCCCGACAGTGCTTCTAATTCACCCCTCCACTTT
TRBD2	NA	TRBV7-9	TRBJ2-5	CASSVTSGGDWETQYF	TGTGCCAGCAGCGTGACTAGCGGGGGGGATTGGGAGACCCAGTACTTC
NA	NA	TRBV5-1	TRBJ2-3	CASSPVPGTDTQYF	TGCGCCAGCAGCCCGGTACCCGGCACAGATACGCAGTATTTT
NA	NA	TRBV7-2	TRBJ2-7	CASSFKYPPYEQYF	TGTGCCAGCAGCTTCAAATATCCGCCCTACGAGCAGTACTTC
NA	NA	TRBV5-5	TRBJ1-1	CASSLGGAPNEAFF	TGTGCCAGCAGCCTGGGGGGGGCGCCCAATGAAGCTTTCTTT
NA	NA	TRBV4-2	TRBJ1-4	CASSQGREEKLFF	TGTGCCAGCAGCCAAGGGAGAGAGGAAAAACTGTTTTTT
TRBD1	NA	TRBV5-4	TRBJ1-1	CASSHWTGREAFF	TGTGCCAGCAGCCACTGGACAGGGCGTGAAGCTTTCTTT
NA	NA	TRBV19	TRBJ2-5	CASSGVSAGQETQYF	TGTGCCAGTAGTGGGGTATCTGCGGGGCAAGAGACCCAGTACTTC
NA	NA	TRBV5-6	TRBJ1-3	CASKPFSGNTIYF	TGTGCCAGCAAACCTTTCTCTGGAAACACCATATATTTT
NA	NA	TRBV2	TRBJ1-1	CASSVRQNMNTEAFF	TGTGCCAGCAGTGTGCGACAGAACATGAACACTGAAGCTTTCTTT
NA	NA	TRBV6-5	TRBJ1-1	CASSRQGNTEAFF	TGTGCCAGCAGTCGTCAGGGGAACACTGAAGCTTTCTTT
TRBD2	NA	TRBV7-8	TRBJ2-3	CASSRLAGARDTQYF	TGTGCCAGCAGTCGACTAGCGGGGGCCCGGGATACGCAGTATTTT
NA	NA	TRBV4-2	TRBJ1-2	CASGPPEGYGYTF	TGTGCCAGCGGACCTCCGGAGGGCTATGGCTACACCTTC
NA	once	TRBV28	TRBJ1-6	CASTVGGGNSPLHF	TGTGCCAGCACCGTAGGGGGGGGTAATTCACCCCTCCACTTT
NA	NA	TRBV18	TRBJ1-1	CASSPLGEDTEAFF	TGTGCCAGCTCACCATTGGGAGAGGACACTGAAGCTTTCTTT
TRBD1	NA	TRBV28	TRBJ2-5	CASSSSGTAQETQYF	TGTGCCAGCAGTTCATCCGGGACAGCTCAAGAGACCCAGTACTTC
NA	NA	TRBV18	TRBJ1-1	CASSRDTKNTEAFF	TGTGCCAGCTCACGGGACACCAAGAACACTGAAGCTTTCTTT
NA	NA	TRBV12-2	TRBJ2-7	CASRLECGRRTGPNEQYF	TGTGCAAGTCGCTTAGAGTGCGGGCGGAGGACAGGGCCAAACGAGCAGTACTTC
TRBD1	NA	TRBV6-5	TRBJ2-7	CASRAPGQYYEQYF	TGTGCCAGCAGGGCCCCGGGACAGTACTACGAGCAGTACTTC
TRBD1	NA	TRBV19	TRBJ2-3	CASSTGTGSFDTQYF	TGTGCCAGTAGTACTGGGACAGGGAGTTTTGATACGCAGTATTTT
TRBD2	NA	TRBV5-1	TRBJ2-5	CASSLAGSGAQETQYF	TGCGCCAGCAGCTTGGCCGGGAGCGGGGCCCAAGAGACCCAGTACTTC
NA	NA	TRBV6-4	TRBJ1-5	CASSDQYKVDSNQPQHF	TGTGCCAGCAGTGACCAATACAAGGTCGATAGCAATCAGCCCCAGCATTTT
NA	NA	TRBV11-2	TRBJ1-2	CASSFAGSYGYTF	TGTGCCAGCAGCTTCGCTGGGAGCTATGGCTACACCTTC
TRBD1	NA	TRBV5-1	TRBJ2-7	CASSLGHPGQGYEQYF	TGCGCCAGCAGCTTGGGACACCCGGGACAGGGTTACGAGCAGTACTTC
TRBD1	NA	TRBV6-5	TRBJ1-3	CASSETHRGYTIYF	TGTGCCAGCAGTGAGACCCACAGGGGATACACCATATATTTT
TRBD1	NA	TRBV18	TRBJ2-5	CASSDGQGATQYF	TGTGCCAGCTCGGACGGACAGGGAGCGACCCAGTACTTC
NA	NA	TRBV5-1	TRBJ1-2	CASSLAGNYGYTF	TGCGCCAGCAGCTTGGCGGGGAACTATGGCTACACCTTC
TRBD2	once	TRBV11-1	TRBJ2-1	CASSPGVGTSGGSYNEQFF	TGTGCCAGCAGCCCAGGGGTAGGGACTAGCGGGGGCTCCTACAATGAGCAGTTCTTC
TRBD2	few	TRBV6-5	TRBJ2-7	CASSPTSGGLYEQYF	TGTGCCAGCAGTCCGACTAGCGGGGGGTTATACGAGCAGTACTTC
NA	NA	TRBV2	TRBJ2-7	CASSEQGYEQYF	TGTGCCAGCAGTGAACAGGGGTACGAGCAGTACTTC
NA	NA	TRBV4-2	TRBJ2-1	CASSQEAGEFYNEQFF	TGTGCCAGCAGCCAAGAGGCAGGGGAGTTCTACAATGAGCAGTTCTTC